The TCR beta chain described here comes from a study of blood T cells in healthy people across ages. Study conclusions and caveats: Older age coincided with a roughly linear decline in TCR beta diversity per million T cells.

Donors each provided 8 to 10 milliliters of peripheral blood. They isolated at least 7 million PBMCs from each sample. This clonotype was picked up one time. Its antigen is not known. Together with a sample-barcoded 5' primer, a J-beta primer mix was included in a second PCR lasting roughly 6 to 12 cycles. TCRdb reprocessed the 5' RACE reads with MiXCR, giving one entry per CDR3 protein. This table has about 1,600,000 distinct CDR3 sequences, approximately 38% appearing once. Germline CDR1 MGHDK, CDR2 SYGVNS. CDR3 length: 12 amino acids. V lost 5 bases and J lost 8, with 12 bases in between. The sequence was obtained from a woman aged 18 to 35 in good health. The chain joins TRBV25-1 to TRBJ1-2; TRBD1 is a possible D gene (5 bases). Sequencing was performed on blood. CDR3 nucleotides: TGTGCCAGCAGTATAACGGGACGCGGCTACACCTTC. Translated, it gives CASSITGRGYTF.